The clone carrying this T cell receptor (beta chain) was seen many times. Its antigen remains unknown. This entry is derived from a study of T cell clonality in common variable immunodeficiency. Study-wide results and limits: CVID subjects showed higher TCRbeta clonality than healthy controls.

Generated by immunoSEQ multiplex PCR, the TCRdb table keeps only in-frame clones and is missing some. The sample contains 40,000 to 45,000 clones, none of them singletons. The sample was peripheral blood mononuclear cells. The source of this sequence is a person aged 18 to 75 in good health.

The covered CDR3 bases are TGTGCCAGCAGTGACTCCGAGGGGACAGCGATCGGTGGC. It codes for CASSDSEGTAIGG. The entire CDR3 sequence reads CASSDSEGTAIGGYTF. V is TRBV6-4 and J is TRBJ1-2, with TRBD1 matching over 7 bases. Read coverage stops 3 residues before the CDR3 terminus; the germline J gene supplies the remainder. The CDR3 sequence is 16 residues long. From germline, CDR1 is MRHNA and CDR2 SNTAGT. After removal of 0 bases from V and 7 bases from J, the junction contained 11 bases not matched to a gene.